The 28 T cell receptor beta chains below were found in one sample sequenced in a study of T cell responses to AZD1222 COVID-19 vaccine. Libraries were prepared by immunoSEQ multiplex PCR; TCRdb keeps only in-frame clonotypes and omits some of them. The sample records roughly 120,000 clones, 75% to 90% being singletons. The specimen comprised peripheral blood, sampled 28 days after the second AZD1222 dose. The source of these receptors is an adult who received the AZD1222 COVID-19 vaccine.

This chain links TRBV4-2 with TRBJ2-3, with D unclear. The CDR3 extends over 16 amino acids. Trimming removed 1 base at V and 6 bases at J, with 17 bases between. Germline-derived CDR1 and CDR2 are LGHNA and YNFKEQ. The DNA for the CDR3 is TGTGCCAGCAGCCAAGTAACTCCACCGGTGGCCGATACGCAGTATTTT. This translates into CASSQVTPPVADTQYF.

This clone appeared a few times. The chain combines TRBV15 with TRBJ1-4; D possibly corresponds to TRBD1 (5 bases). CDR1 and CDR2 from the germline V gene are LNHNV and YYDKDF (reference sequence). Trimming pared 8 bases from V and 7 bases from J, leaving 17 bases between. The CDR3 is 14 amino acids. CDR3 DNA sequence: TGTGCCACCGCCCCCGAGGGGTGGATTGAAAAACTGTTTTTT. This translates into CATAPEGWIEKLFF.

This clone was observed once. The chain couples TRBV5-4 to TRBJ1-2; unclear D gene. Germline lookup yields CDR1 SGHNT and CDR2 YYREEE (reference sequence). The V and J ends lost 5 bases and 5 bases respectively, with 10 bases between them. The CDR3 has 12 residues. The CDR3 protein is CASSSHWYGYTF. CDR3 DNA: TGTGCCAGCAGTTCTCATTGGTATGGCTACACCTTC.

The chain is built from TRBV9 and TRBJ1-1; unclear D gene. The V end was cut by 0 bases, the J end by 4 bases, with 10 bases between. The CDR3 has 14 amino acids. CDR1 is SGDLS, CDR2 YYNGEE, per germline. As DNA, the CDR3 is TGTGCCAGCAGCGTAGATGGGTTTAGCACTGAAGCTTTCTTT. Amino acid sequence: CASSVDGFSTEAFF.

The chain joins TRBV7-9 to TRBJ1-1; no clear D. V shed 2 bases and J shed 1 base, with 11 bases lying between them. Per the germline V gene, CDR1 is SEHNR and CDR2 is FQNEAQ (reference sequence). CDR3 length equals 15 residues. CDR3 sequence (DNA): TGTGCCAGCAGCTTAATACCAGGCCCGAACACTGAAGCTTTCTTT. It translates to CASSLIPGPNTEAFF.

This sequence joins TRBV12-5 and TRBJ2-7; 9 positions agree with TRBD1. The CDR3 sequence is 17 residues long. Per germline, CDR1 LGHNT and CDR2 FRNRAP. V was clipped by 1 base and J by 4 bases; unmatched bases: 11. The CDR3: CASGLDPGTGQRYEQYF. DNA of the CDR3: TGTGCTAGTGGTTTGGACCCCGGGACAGGGCAACGGTACGAGCAGTACTTC.

The chain employs TRBV28 and TRBJ1-1; D unclear. This CDR3 spans 13 amino acids. Germline V gene sequence: CDR1 MDHEN, CDR2 SYDVKM. V was pared by 3 bases and J by 1 base, with 6 bases between. CDR3 nucleotide sequence: TGTGCCAGCAGTTTTCGAAAGAACACTGAAGCTTTCTTT. Amino acid sequence: CASSFRKNTEAFF.

The rearrangement uses TRBV6-5 and TRBJ2-2; D is uncertain. Germline values: CDR1 MNHEY, CDR2 SVGAGI. The CDR3 has 14 residues. V shed 4 bases and J shed 3 bases, with 9 bases lying between them. The CDR3 region has the DNA TGTGCCAGCAGTTCTCGACGGGACACCGGGGAGCTGTTTTTT. Residues: CASSSRRDTGELFF.

This chain uses TRBV19 with TRBJ1-1, with 10 bases that match TRBD1. V gave up 4 bases and J gave up 5 bases; unmatched junction bases: 7. The CDR3 is 15 amino acids. Per germline, CDR1 LNHDA and CDR2 SQIVND (reference sequence). CDR3 amino acids: CASSTRQGAGTEAFF. The DNA of the CDR3 is TGTGCCAGTAGTACCAGACAGGGGGCGGGAACTGAAGCTTTCTTT.

The rearrangement links TRBV2 to TRBJ2-7; TRBD2 agrees at 9 bases. Germline CDR1 is SNHLY and CDR2 is FYNNEI. The CDR3 spans 15 residues. The trim removed 5 bases at V and 3 bases at J, leaving 8 bases unmatched. The chain's CDR3 is CASSTSGTSIYEQYF. In DNA, the CDR3 is TGTGCCAGCAGTACATCCGGGACTAGCATCTACGAGCAGTACTTC.

V and J are TRBV5-4 and TRBJ2-2, with 8 bases fitting TRBD2. The CDR3 runs to 16 residues. Trimming removed 4 bases from V and 6 bases from J; junction bases left unmatched: 11. CDR1 and CDR2 from the germline V gene are SGHNT and YYREEE (reference sequence). The chain's CDR3 is CASSPRAGGGAGELFF. In DNA form, the CDR3 reads TGTGCCAGCAGCCCCCGTGCCGGGGGGGGAGCCGGGGAGCTGTTTTTT.

V is TRBV5-1 and J is TRBJ1-2; D is perhaps TRBD1 (6 bases). Looked up from germline, CDR1 is SGHRS and CDR2 is YFSETQ. Trimming pared 4 bases from V and 0 bases from J, leaving 10 bases between. This CDR3 has 14 residues. The CDR3 sequence: CASSTRDTNYGYTF. The CDR3 bases are TGCGCCAGCAGCACCCGGGACACTAACTATGGCTACACCTTC.

This clone was detected once. The J gene is TRBJ2-5, the V gene TRBV11-3; 8 bases agree with TRBD2. CDR1 and CDR2 (germline): SGHNT, YENEEA. This CDR3 has 16 residues. V was clipped by 1 base and J by 4 bases; unmatched bases: 8. In DNA, the CDR3 is TGTGCCAGCAGCTTAGGATCGGTAGCGGGGATAGAGACCCAGTACTTC. Its protein is CASSLGSVAGIETQYF.

There are a few counts of this clone. The V and J genes are TRBV27 and TRBJ1-4; 9 bases fit TRBD1. Germline-derived CDR1 and CDR2 are MNHEY and SMNVEV (reference sequence). This CDR3 contains 19 residues. V dropped 0 bases and J dropped 4; count of bases not matched to a gene: 12. This CDR3 reads CASSLSRTGGTAGNEKLFF. The CDR3, as DNA: TGTGCCAGCAGTTTATCGAGAACAGGGGGCACAGCTGGTAATGAAAAACTGTTTTTT.

This sequence joins TRBV24-1 and TRBJ2-2; the D call may be TRBD1 or TRBD2 (5 bases each). V lost 12 bases and J lost 4, with 14 bases in between. CDR3 length: 13 residues. Germline assignment: CDR1 KGHDR and CDR2 SFDVKD. For the CDR3, the DNA is TGTGCCTCCCTTTCGGGGACCACCGGGGAGCTGTTTTTT. Protein: CASLSGTTGELFF.

The chain has TRBV20-1 and TRBJ2-7; TRBD1 agrees at 8 bases. The CDR3 is 13 amino acids. Germline CDR1 DFQATT, CDR2 SNEGSKA (reference sequence). J gave up 7 bases and V 3 bases, and 8 bases lay outside the gene matches. Written as DNA, the CDR3 is TGCAGTGCTAGTTTTCAGGGGGCAGGGGAGCAGTACTTC. This codes for CSASFQGAGEQYF.

The table lists this clone with a few counts. The same CDR3 arises from other DNA sequences in this sample as well. The chain uses TRBV7-9 and TRBJ1-1; D remains ambiguous. V gave up 0 bases and J gave up 1 base, with 9 bases separating them. The CDR3 runs 15 residues. Per the germline V gene, CDR1 is SEHNR and CDR2 is FQNEAQ (reference sequence). CDR3 DNA sequence: TGTGCCAGCAGCTTAGCATCTGGTACGAACACTGAAGCTTTCTTT. It translates to CASSLASGTNTEAFF.

The V and J genes are TRBV7-8 and TRBJ2-1; D is perhaps TRBD2 (5 bases). This CDR3 contains 15 residues. Germline CDR1 SGHVS, CDR2 FQNEAQ. V was shortened by 2 bases and J by 0 bases, with 8 bases between the two germline ends. CDR3 coding DNA: TGTGCCAGCAGCTTATTAGGGAGCTCCTACAATGAGCAGTTCTTC. Translating gives CASSLLGSSYNEQFF.

In this sample, this clone turned up once. The CDR3: CASSPGTASNQPQHF. DNA of the CDR3: TGTGCCAGCAGCCCAGGGACAGCCAGCAATCAGCCCCAGCATTTT. The chain couples TRBV6-5 to TRBJ1-5, with 7 nucleotides matching TRBD1. This CDR3 has 15 residues. Germline CDR1 and CDR2: MNHEY and SVGAGI. The V gene end was trimmed by 6 bases and the J gene end by 1 base; junction bases not matched to a gene: 6.

CDR3 coding DNA: TGTGCCAGCTCTTTTCTCCTGAACACTGAAGCTTTCTTT. Protein product: CASSFLLNTEAFF. The genes are TRBV11-1 and TRBJ1-1; D is undetermined. V was clipped by 8 bases and J by 0 bases, with 10 bases between them. In germline, CDR1 is SGHAT, CDR2 FQDESV (reference sequence). The CDR3 runs to 13 residues.

This chain joins TRBV19 and TRBJ1-5; TRBD1 might be the D (5 bases). V was trimmed by 2 bases and J by 5 bases, leaving 10 bases between them. CDR3 length: 14 residues. Germline V gives CDR1 LNHDA, CDR2 SQIVND (reference sequence). The CDR3 DNA reads as TGTGCCAGTAGTATACAGGGTGTGGATCAGCCCCAGCATTTT. Translating it yields CASSIQGVDQPQHF.

The chain employs TRBV5-1 and TRBJ1-3, with TRBD1 matching over 7 bases. The germline CDR1 and CDR2 sequences are SGHRS and YFSETQ. With V trimmed by 3 bases and J by 0 bases, 6 bases remained unmatched. This CDR3 region has 16 residues. The CDR3 loop is CASSSLGTASGNTIYF. The CDR3 region has the DNA TGCGCCAGCAGCTCTCTAGGGACAGCCTCTGGAAACACCATATATTTT.

This clone has just one count. One end of the junction varies from germline; a read error may be responsible. The chain employs TRBV3-1 (or the pseudogene TRBV3-2) and TRBJ2-7; TRBD1 agrees at 8 bases. Germline V gene sequence: CDR1 LGHDT, CDR2 YNNKEL (reference sequence). The CDR3 totals 15 residues. The CDR3 here is CASRQESTGGHEQYF. The CDR3 bases are TGTGCCAGCAGACAAGAGAGTACAGGGGGACACGAGCAGTACTTC.

This CDR3 is CASSEARGFGGHRQPQHF. DNA of the CDR3: TGTGCCAGCAGTGAAGCAAGGGGATTCGGGGGCCACAGACAGCCCCAGCATTTT. This sequence joins TRBV6-1 and TRBJ1-5; TRBD1 is a possible D gene (6 bases). Between the trimmed V and J ends, which lost 0 bases and 7 bases, there was a span of 22 bases. CDR3 length: 18 residues. Per the germline V gene, CDR1 is MNHNS and CDR2 is SASEGT.

The chain carries TRBV6-6 and TRBJ1-5; D may be TRBD1 (5 bases). The CDR3 is 15 residues long. The germline V gene encodes CDR1 MNHNY and CDR2 SVGAGI (reference sequence). V shed 5 bases and J shed 8 bases, with 19 bases lying between them. The CDR3 sequence is CASSDGWGSVEPQHF. The CDR3 coding sequence is TGTGCCAGCAGTGATGGTTGGGGGTCCGTTGAGCCCCAGCATTTT.

This chain joins TRBV5-1 and TRBJ2-7; possibly TRBD1 for D (6 bases). Per the germline V gene, CDR1 is SGHRS and CDR2 is YFSETQ. With 7 bases removed from V and 0 bases from J, the gap between germline ends came to 14 bases. The CDR3 totals 14 residues. The CDR3 coding sequence is TGCGCCAGCTCCCAAGACAGGATCTCCTACGAGCAGTACTTC. It codes for CASSQDRISYEQYF.

V usage is TRBV19 and J usage is TRBJ1-2; possible D gene TRBD1, 6 bases. Germline V CDR1 and CDR2: LNHDA, SQIVND (reference sequence). Trimming took 10 bases from V and 0 from J, leaving 18 bases between them. The CDR3 consists of 15 residues. The CDR3 nucleotides read TGTGCCACAGCAATCAATCGACAGGCTAACTATGGCTACACCTTC. Translating it yields CATAINRQANYGYTF.

J is TRBJ1-4 and V is TRBV5-1; D is possibly TRBD1 (6 bases). Germline lookup yields CDR1 SGHRS and CDR2 YFSETQ. The CDR3 loop spans 15 amino acids. Trimming stripped 4 bases from V and 7 bases from J, with 17 bases between. CDR3 amino acids: CASSPYRAGSEKLFF. In nucleotides, the CDR3 is TGCGCCAGCAGCCCGTACAGGGCGGGTAGTGAAAAACTGTTTTTT.